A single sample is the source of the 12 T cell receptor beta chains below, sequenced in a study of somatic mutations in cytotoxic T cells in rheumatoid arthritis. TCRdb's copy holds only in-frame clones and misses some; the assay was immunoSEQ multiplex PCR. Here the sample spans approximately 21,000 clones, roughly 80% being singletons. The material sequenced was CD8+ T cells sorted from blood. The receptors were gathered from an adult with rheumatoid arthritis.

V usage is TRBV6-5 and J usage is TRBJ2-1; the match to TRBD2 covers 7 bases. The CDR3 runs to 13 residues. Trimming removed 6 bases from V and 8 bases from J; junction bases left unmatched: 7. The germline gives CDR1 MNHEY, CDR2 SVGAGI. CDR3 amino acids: CASSKGGMYEQFF. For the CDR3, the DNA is TGTGCCAGCAGCAAGGGAGGGATGTATGAGCAGTTCTTC.

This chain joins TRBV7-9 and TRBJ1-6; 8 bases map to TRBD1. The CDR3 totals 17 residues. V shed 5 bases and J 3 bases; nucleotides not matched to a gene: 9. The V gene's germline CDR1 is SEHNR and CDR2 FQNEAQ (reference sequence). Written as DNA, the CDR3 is TGTGCCAGCAGCCCCTGGACAGGGACCCACTATAATTCACCCCTCCACTTT. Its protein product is CASSPWTGTHYNSPLHF.

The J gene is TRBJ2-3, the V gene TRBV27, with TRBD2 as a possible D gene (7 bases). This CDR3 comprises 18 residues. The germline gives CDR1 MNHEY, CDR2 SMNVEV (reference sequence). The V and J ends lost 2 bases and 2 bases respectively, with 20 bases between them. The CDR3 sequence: CASSLGGGATSYTDTQYF. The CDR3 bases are TGTGCCAGCAGTTTAGGCGGGGGCGCGACTTCCTACACAGATACGCAGTATTTT.

This CDR3 reads CASSNPSGSPGEQYF. For the CDR3, the DNA is TGTGCCAGTAGTAACCCTTCGGGCTCCCCGGGCGAGCAGTACTTC. V is TRBV19 and J is TRBJ2-7; D is ambiguous. The CDR3 has 15 residues. V lost 4 bases and J 6 bases, leaving 19 bases between the germline ends. Germline CDR1 is LNHDA and CDR2 is SQIVND (reference sequence). Looking up the rest from reference TRBV19 and TRBJ2-7 gives the full variable domain: DGGITQSPKYLFRKEGQNVTLSCEQNLNHDAMYWYRQDPGQGLRLIYYSQIVNDFQKGDIAEGYSVSREKKESFPLTVTSAQKNPTAFYLCASSNPSGSPGEQYFGPGTRLTVT.

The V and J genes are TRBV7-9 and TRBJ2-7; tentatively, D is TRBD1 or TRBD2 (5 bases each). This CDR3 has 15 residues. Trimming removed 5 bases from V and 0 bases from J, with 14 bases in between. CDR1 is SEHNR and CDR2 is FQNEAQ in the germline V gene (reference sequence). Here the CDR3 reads CASSPEGRSSYEQYF. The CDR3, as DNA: TGTGCCAGCAGCCCTGAGGGGCGGAGCTCCTACGAGCAGTACTTC.

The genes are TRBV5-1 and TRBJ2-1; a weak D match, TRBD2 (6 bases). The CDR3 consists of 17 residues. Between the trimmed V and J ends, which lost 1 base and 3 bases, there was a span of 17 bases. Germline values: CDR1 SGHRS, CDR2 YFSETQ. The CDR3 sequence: CASSLSLRRDRYNEQFF. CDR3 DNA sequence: TGCGCCAGCAGCTTGTCGTTGCGGAGGGACCGCTACAATGAGCAGTTCTTC. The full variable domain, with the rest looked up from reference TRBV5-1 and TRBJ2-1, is KAGVTQTPRYLIKTRGQQVTLSCSPISGHRSVSWYQQTPGQGLQFLFEYFSETQRNKGNFPGRFSGRQFSNSRSEMNVSTLELGDSALYLCASSLSLRRDRYNEQFFGPGTRLTVL.

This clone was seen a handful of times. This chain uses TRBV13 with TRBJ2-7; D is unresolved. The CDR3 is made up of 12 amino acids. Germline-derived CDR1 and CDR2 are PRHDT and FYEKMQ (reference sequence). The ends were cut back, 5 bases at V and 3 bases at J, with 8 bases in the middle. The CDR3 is CASSADLYEQYF. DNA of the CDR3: TGTGCCAGCAGCGCGGATCTCTACGAGCAGTACTTC. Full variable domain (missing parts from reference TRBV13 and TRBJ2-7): AAGVIQSPRHLIKEKRETATLKCYPIPRHDTVYWYQQGPGQDPQFLISFYEKMQSDKGSIPDRFSAQQFSDYHSELNMSSLELGDSALYFCASSADLYEQYFGPGTRLTVT.

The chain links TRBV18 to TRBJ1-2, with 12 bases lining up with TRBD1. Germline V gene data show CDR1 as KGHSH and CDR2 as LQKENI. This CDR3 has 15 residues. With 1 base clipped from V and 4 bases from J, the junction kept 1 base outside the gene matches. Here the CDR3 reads CASSPRDRGPYGYTF. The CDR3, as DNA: TGTGCCAGCTCACCACGGGACAGGGGGCCCTATGGCTACACCTTC.

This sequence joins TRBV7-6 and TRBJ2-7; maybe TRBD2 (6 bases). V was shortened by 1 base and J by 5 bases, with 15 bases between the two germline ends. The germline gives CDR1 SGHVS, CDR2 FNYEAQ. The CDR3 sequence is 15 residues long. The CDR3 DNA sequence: TGTGCCAGCAGCTTAGAGGCGCGGGGTTCAAACGAGCAGTACTTC. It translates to CASSLEARGSNEQYF.

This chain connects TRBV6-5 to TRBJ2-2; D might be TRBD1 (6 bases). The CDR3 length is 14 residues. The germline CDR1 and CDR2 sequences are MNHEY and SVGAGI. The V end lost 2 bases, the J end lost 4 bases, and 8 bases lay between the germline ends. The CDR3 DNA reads TGTGCCAGCAGTTACCGGACAGTCACCGGGGAGCTGTTTTTT. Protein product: CASSYRTVTGELFF.

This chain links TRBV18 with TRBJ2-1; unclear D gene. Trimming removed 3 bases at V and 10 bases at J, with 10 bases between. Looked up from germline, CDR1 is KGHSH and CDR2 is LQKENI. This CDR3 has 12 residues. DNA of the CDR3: TGTGCCAGCTCACCGGTAGCCTGGGAGCAGTTCTTC. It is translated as CASSPVAWEQFF.

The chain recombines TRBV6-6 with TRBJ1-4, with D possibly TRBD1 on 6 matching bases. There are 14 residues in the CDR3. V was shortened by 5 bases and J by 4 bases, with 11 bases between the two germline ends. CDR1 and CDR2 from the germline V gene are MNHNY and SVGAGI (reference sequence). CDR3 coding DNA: TGTGCCAGCAGTACAGGGTCCCATAATGAAAAACTGTTTTTT. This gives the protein CASSTGSHNEKLFF.